A selection of T cell receptor beta chains follows, all from one sample in a study of CD8+ T cells in alopecia areata. The repertoire was sequenced with immunoSEQ multiplex PCR; TCRdb's copy has only in-frame clones and lacks some. Here the sample spans approximately 110,000 clones, around 53% being singletons. The specimen was CD8+ T cells sorted from blood, collected at week 24, from a patient treated with tofacitinib. The receptors were sampled from a human donor with alopecia areata. The conserved cysteine and the conserved F or W are not part of the CDR3 here. The order of the fields is J gene, clone size, V gene, D gene, CDR3 protein. The D gene is left open where the match is weak. Rows give clone size only sometimes, using once, few, many, or a class for an expanded clone.

J gene: TRBJ2-1; clone size: few; V gene: TRBV2; D gene: .; CDR3 protein: ASMILQGGSYNEQF
J gene: TRBJ1-4; clone size: .; V gene: TRBV15; D gene: .; CDR3 protein: ATRAQGNEKLF
J gene: TRBJ1-1; clone size: few; V gene: TRBV6-5; D gene: .; CDR3 protein: ASSYSLLRGNTEAF
J gene: TRBJ1-1; clone size: .; V gene: TRBV7-6; D gene: .; CDR3 protein: ASSLLYENTEAF
J gene: TRBJ2-1; clone size: .; V gene: TRBV30; D gene: .; CDR3 protein: AWAEGTSYNEQF
J gene: TRBJ2-6; clone size: few; V gene: TRBV6-4; D gene: .; CDR3 protein: ASTLSAGFGANVLT
J gene: TRBJ2-5; clone size: .; V gene: TRBV15; D gene: .; CDR3 protein: ATSRGLQETQY
J gene: TRBJ2-7; clone size: .; V gene: TRBV27; D gene: TRBD1; CDR3 protein: ASSATGTELYEQY
J gene: TRBJ2-4; clone size: .; V gene: TRBV15; D gene: TRBD1; CDR3 protein: ATSSRDREAKNIQY
J gene: TRBJ2-3; clone size: few; V gene: TRBV4-1; D gene: .; CDR3 protein: ASSLLDVTDTQY
J gene: TRBJ2-7; clone size: once; V gene: TRBV9; D gene: .; CDR3 protein: ASSVDSGSEQY
J gene: TRBJ2-4; clone size: .; V gene: TRBV11-2; D gene: .; CDR3 protein: ASSHINRDPKNIQY
J gene: TRBJ1-1; clone size: .; V gene: TRBV7-9; D gene: .; CDR3 protein: ASSFFTQEAF
J gene: TRBJ1-4; clone size: .; V gene: TRBV14; D gene: .; CDR3 protein: ASSQSGGEKLF
J gene: TRBJ1-6; clone size: few; V gene: TRBV7-9; D gene: .; CDR3 protein: ASSPAYGGSPLH
J gene: TRBJ2-5; clone size: .; V gene: TRBV11-2; D gene: .; CDR3 protein: ASSLTQETQY
J gene: TRBJ1-6; clone size: .; V gene: TRBV6-5; D gene: .; CDR3 protein: ASSYDGSGSPLH
J gene: TRBJ2-3; clone size: .; V gene: TRBV5-4; D gene: .; CDR3 protein: ASSLKGGSTDTQY
J gene: TRBJ1-2; clone size: .; V gene: TRBV13; D gene: TRBD1; CDR3 protein: ASSPGDRPHGYT
J gene: TRBJ2-7; clone size: .; V gene: TRBV7-9; D gene: TRBD1; CDR3 protein: ASSSDRNYEQY
J gene: TRBJ2-2; clone size: .; V gene: TRBV5-6; D gene: .; CDR3 protein: ASSSAGAGIIGELF
J gene: TRBJ2-2; clone size: .; V gene: TRBV5-1; D gene: .; CDR3 protein: ASSPDTGELF
J gene: TRBJ2-7; clone size: few; V gene: TRBV30; D gene: TRBD1; CDR3 protein: ACLWTGVGEQY
J gene: TRBJ2-7; clone size: .; V gene: TRBV5-4; D gene: .; CDR3 protein: ASSLGRTEDEQY
J gene: TRBJ2-7; clone size: .; V gene: TRBV6-5; D gene: .; CDR3 protein: ASSSVPNEDEQY
J gene: TRBJ2-2; clone size: few; V gene: TRBV7-9; D gene: .; CDR3 protein: ASSKSLGPGELF
J gene: TRBJ2-3; clone size: .; V gene: TRBV6-5; D gene: TRBD2; CDR3 protein: ASSSLSGLFTDTQY
J gene: TRBJ1-2; clone size: .; V gene: TRBV4-1; D gene: .; CDR3 protein: ASSLNYGYT
J gene: TRBJ1-2; clone size: .; V gene: TRBV5-6; D gene: .; CDR3 protein: ASSWDGNGYT
J gene: TRBJ2-3; clone size: .; V gene: TRBV4-1; D gene: TRBD2; CDR3 protein: ASSRSPGGGPADTQY
J gene: TRBJ2-7; clone size: few; V gene: TRBV19; D gene: .; CDR3 protein: ASSIGQSSYEQY
J gene: TRBJ1-1; clone size: .; V gene: TRBV5-4; D gene: TRBD1; CDR3 protein: ASSPDRAPEAF
J gene: TRBJ2-2; clone size: .; V gene: TRBV4-1; D gene: .; CDR3 protein: ASSQVGENTGELF
J gene: TRBJ1-1; clone size: .; V gene: TRBV7-8; D gene: .; CDR3 protein: ASSPPGLDTEAF
J gene: TRBJ2-1; clone size: .; V gene: TRBV4-2; D gene: .; CDR3 protein: ASSQGSEQF
J gene: TRBJ1-2; clone size: .; V gene: TRBV5-4; D gene: TRBD1; CDR3 protein: ASSFRDRADYGYT
J gene: TRBJ2-2; clone size: .; V gene: TRBV7-9; D gene: .; CDR3 protein: ASSLDHGGELF
J gene: TRBJ2-4; clone size: .; V gene: TRBV14; D gene: .; CDR3 protein: ASSPYQGRDIQY
J gene: TRBJ2-7; clone size: few; V gene: TRBV5-6; D gene: .; CDR3 protein: ASSWTSNYEQY
J gene: TRBJ1-1; clone size: once; V gene: TRBV6-1; D gene: .; CDR3 protein: ASSRQNTEAF
J gene: TRBJ2-1; clone size: once; V gene: TRBV7-9; D gene: .; CDR3 protein: ASSLAQLGFNEQF
J gene: TRBJ2-7; clone size: .; V gene: TRBV7-8; D gene: .; CDR3 protein: ASSLGGEWVEQY
J gene: TRBJ2-3; clone size: .; V gene: TRBV5-6; D gene: .; CDR3 protein: ASSFETSTDTQY
J gene: TRBJ2-7; clone size: .; V gene: TRBV11-2; D gene: .; CDR3 protein: ASSLYPPSDGYEQY
J gene: TRBJ2-5; clone size: .; V gene: TRBV6-1; D gene: .; CDR3 protein: ASSEAFGGEGQETQY